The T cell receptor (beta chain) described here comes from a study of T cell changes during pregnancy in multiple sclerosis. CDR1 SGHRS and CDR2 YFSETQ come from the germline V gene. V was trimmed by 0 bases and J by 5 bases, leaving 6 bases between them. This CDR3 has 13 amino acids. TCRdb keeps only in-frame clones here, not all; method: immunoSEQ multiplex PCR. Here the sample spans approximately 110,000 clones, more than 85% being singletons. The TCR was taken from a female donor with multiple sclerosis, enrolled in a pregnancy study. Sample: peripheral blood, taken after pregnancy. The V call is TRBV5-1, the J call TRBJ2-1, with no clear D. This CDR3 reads CASSLVENNEQFF. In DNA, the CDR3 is TGCGCCAGCAGCTTGGTGGAGAACAATGAGCAGTTCTTC.